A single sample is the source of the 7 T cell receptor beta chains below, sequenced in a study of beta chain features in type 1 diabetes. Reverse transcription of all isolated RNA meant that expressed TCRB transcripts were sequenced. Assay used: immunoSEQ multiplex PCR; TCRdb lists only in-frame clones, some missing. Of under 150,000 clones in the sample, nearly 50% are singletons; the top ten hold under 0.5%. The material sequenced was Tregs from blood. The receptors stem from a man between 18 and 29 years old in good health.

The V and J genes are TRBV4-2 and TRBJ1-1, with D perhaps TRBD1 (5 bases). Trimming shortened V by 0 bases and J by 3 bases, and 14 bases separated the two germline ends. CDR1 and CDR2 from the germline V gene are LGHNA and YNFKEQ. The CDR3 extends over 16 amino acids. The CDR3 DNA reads TGTGCCAGCAGCCAAGATCCTCAGGGTCTTTACACTGAAGCTTTCTTT. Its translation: CASSQDPQGLYTEAFF.

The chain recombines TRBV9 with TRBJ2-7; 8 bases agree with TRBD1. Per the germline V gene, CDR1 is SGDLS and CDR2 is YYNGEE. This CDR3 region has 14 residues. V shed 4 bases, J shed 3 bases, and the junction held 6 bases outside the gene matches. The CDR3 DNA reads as TGTGCCAGCAGCTCGACAGGGGCGGGCTACGAGCAGTACTTC. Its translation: CASSSTGAGYEQYF.

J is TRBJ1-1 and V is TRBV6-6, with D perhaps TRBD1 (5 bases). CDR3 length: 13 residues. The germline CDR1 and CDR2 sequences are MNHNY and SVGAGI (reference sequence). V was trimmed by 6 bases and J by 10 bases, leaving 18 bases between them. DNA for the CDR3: TGTGCCAGCAGCCTCTCAGGGATGGTCGGAGCTTTCTTT. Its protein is CASSLSGMVGAFF.

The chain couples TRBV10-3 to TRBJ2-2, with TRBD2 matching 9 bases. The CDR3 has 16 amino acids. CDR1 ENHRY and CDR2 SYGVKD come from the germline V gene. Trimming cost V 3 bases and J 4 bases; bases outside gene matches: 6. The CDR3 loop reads CAISDVAGVVTGELFF. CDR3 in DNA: TGTGCCATCAGTGATGTAGCGGGGGTAGTCACCGGGGAGCTGTTTTTT.

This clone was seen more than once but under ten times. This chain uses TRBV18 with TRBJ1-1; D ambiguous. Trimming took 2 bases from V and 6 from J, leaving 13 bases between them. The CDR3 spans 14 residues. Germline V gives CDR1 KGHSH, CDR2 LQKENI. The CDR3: CASSPFSGEAEAFF. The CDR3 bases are TGTGCCAGCTCACCATTTAGCGGCGAGGCTGAAGCTTTCTTT.

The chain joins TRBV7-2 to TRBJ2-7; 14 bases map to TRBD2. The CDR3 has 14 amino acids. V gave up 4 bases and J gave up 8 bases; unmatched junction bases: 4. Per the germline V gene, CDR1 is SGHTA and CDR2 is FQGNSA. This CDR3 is CASSWGLAGDQQYF. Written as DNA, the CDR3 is TGTGCCAGCAGCTGGGGACTAGCGGGAGACCAGCAGTACTTC.

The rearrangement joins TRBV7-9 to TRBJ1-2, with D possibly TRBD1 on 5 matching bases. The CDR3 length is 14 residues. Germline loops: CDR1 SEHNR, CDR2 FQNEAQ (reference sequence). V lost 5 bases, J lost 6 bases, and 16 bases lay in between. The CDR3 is CASSLSGHSDGYTF. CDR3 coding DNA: TGTGCCAGCAGCCTGTCAGGGCACTCGGATGGCTACACCTTC.